What follows describes a single T cell receptor beta chain. Its matching antigen is unknown. The data were obtained in a study of T cell repertoires in cytomegalovirus infection. Turning to the study itself: The authors relied on CMV epitopes, both recently identified HLA-C-restricted and well-studied HLA-B-restricted. An indication of both CMV infection and matching HLA type came from public TCR beta signatures. Study-level findings and limits: Identification of carriers of CMV plus the relevant HLA was achieved through cumulative public TCR beta family frequency. CMV-specific TCR beta clonotypes restricted by HLA-C dominated the ex vivo response.

V dropped 6 bases and J dropped 5 bases, with 11 bases sitting between them. This CDR3 has 12 residues. TCRdb passed the reads through MiXCR, listing each CDR3 protein once. The data hold 140,000 to 150,000 distinct CDR3 sequences, with approximately 30% observed a single time. The sample in question was CD8+ T cells from cultured PBMCs, obtained from culture after CMV antigen stimulation. The clonotype was recovered from a human donor in good health (CMV status not recorded). Some clones in this sample may be carry-over from other donors' samples. The chain joins TRBV12-3 or TRBV12-4 to TRBJ2-7; D is possibly TRBD1 (5 bases). The CDR3 region has the DNA TGTGCCAGCAGCCGAAAACAGGACGAGCAGTACTTC. This codes for CASSRKQDEQYF.